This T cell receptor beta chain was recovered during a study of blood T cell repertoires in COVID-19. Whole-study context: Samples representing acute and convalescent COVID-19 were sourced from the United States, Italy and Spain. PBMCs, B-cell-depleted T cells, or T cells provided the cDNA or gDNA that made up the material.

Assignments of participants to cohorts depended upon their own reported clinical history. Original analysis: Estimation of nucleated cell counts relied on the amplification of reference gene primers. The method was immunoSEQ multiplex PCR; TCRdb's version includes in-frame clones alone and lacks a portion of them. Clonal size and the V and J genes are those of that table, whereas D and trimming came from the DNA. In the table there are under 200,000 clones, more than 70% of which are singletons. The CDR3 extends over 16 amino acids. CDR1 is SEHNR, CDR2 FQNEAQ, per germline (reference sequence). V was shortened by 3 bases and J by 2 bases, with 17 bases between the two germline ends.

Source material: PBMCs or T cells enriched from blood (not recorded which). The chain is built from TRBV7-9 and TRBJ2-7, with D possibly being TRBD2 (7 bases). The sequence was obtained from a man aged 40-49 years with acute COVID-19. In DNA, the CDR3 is TGTGCCAGCAGCTTTCTTCTTACAGGGACTACCTACGAGCAGTACTTC. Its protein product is CASSFLLTGTTYEQYF.